These 12 T cell receptor beta chains were sequenced from one sample in a study of beta chain features in type 1 diabetes. All of the isolated RNA was reverse transcribed, so expressed TCRB transcripts were sequenced. The repertoire was sequenced with immunoSEQ multiplex PCR; TCRdb's copy has only in-frame clones and lacks some. The profile covers hundreds of thousands of clones, with about a sixth appearing a single time and 0.02% to 0.025% taken by the ten largest. Input material: naive CD4+ T cells from blood. The receptors derive from a young woman in good health.

J is TRBJ2-7 and V is TRBV7-9; a weak D match, TRBD1 (6 bases). Germline assignment: CDR1 SEHNR and CDR2 FQNEAQ (reference sequence). V shed 5 bases and J shed 4 bases, with 12 bases lying between them. This CDR3 is 13 amino acids long. The CDR3 here is CASSVDRRYEQYF. The CDR3 region has the DNA TGTGCCAGCAGCGTAGACAGGCGGTACGAGCAGTACTTC.

The rearrangement links TRBV11-2 to TRBJ2-2; possibly TRBD2 for D (6 bases). Germline V CDR1 and CDR2: SGHAT, FQNNGV. Trimming shortened V by 4 bases and J by 5 bases, and 20 bases separated the two germline ends. The CDR3 spans 17 residues. Here the CDR3 DNA reads TGTGCCAGCAGCTCGACGGCCAGCGGTGGGGGGACCGGGGAGCTGTTTTTT. Translating it yields CASSSTASGGGTGELFF.

This clone was picked up a small number of times. The CDR3 spells CASSYRQEPDEQYF. CDR3 nucleotides: TGTGCCAGCAGCTACCGGCAGGAACCCGACGAGCAGTACTTC. The chain links TRBV11-2 to TRBJ2-7; D remains unclear. Trimming cost V 4 bases and J 5 bases, with 15 bases left between them. Germline CDR1 SGHAT, CDR2 FQNNGV. The CDR3 is 14 amino acids.

In this sample, this clone turned up a few times. A junction end diverges from the germline sequence, so it may reflect a read error. The J gene is TRBJ2-1, the V gene TRBV19, with D hard to call. CDR1 and CDR2 from the germline V gene are LNHDA and SQIVND (reference sequence). This CDR3 comprises 14 residues. CDR3: CASSTWTSHNEQFF. In nucleotides, the CDR3 is TGTGCCAGTAGTACATGGACCTCCCACAATGAGCAGTTCTTC.

This clone was found a few times. V is TRBV7-6 and J is TRBJ2-1; tentatively, D is TRBD2 (5 bases). Germline CDR1 SGHVS, CDR2 FNYEAQ. The CDR3 contains 16 residues. Trimming took 5 bases from V and 0 from J, leaving 14 bases between them. CDR3 in DNA: TGTGCCAGCAGCCGAAAGGAGGACCGCTCCTACAATGAGCAGTTCTTC. Amino acid sequence: CASSRKEDRSYNEQFF.

The table lists this clone with a few counts. V gene TRBV5-6 combines with J gene TRBJ1-2, with a possible D match to TRBD1 (5 bases). CDR1 is SGHDT, CDR2 YYEEEE, per germline. The CDR3 contains 13 residues. V was cut by 1 base and J by 8 bases, with 12 bases left in between. This CDR3 is CASSLFGGSGYTF. CDR3 DNA: TGTGCCAGCAGCTTGTTTGGGGGGAGCGGCTACACCTTC.

The genes are TRBV4-1 and TRBJ2-1; a weak D match, TRBD2 (5 bases). The germline V and J ends were trimmed by 1 base and 6 bases, with 13 bases remaining between them. The CDR3 is 15 amino acids. The V gene's germline CDR1 is MGHRA and CDR2 YSYEKL. For the CDR3, the DNA is TGCGCCAGCAGCCAAGGGCTAGCCTGGTCCAATGAGCAGTTCTTC. Its protein is CASSQGLAWSNEQFF.

Details on this clone: This could be a read error, since a much larger clone is one nucleotide away. Other nucleotide sequences from this sample produce the same CDR3. The chain employs TRBV28 and TRBJ1-1; no firm D call. Trimming removed 3 bases from V and 1 base from J, with 3 bases in between. CDR1 MDHEN and CDR2 SYDVKM come from the germline V gene. This CDR3 comprises 12 residues. In DNA form, the CDR3 reads TGTGCCAGCAGTTTCTGGAACACTGAAGCTTTCTTT. Encoded protein: CASSFWNTEAFF.

Details on this clone: This CDR3 is also generated by other DNA sequences in the sample. For the CDR3, the DNA is TGTGCCAGTAGTATAGACGGCAATCAGCCCCAGCATTTT. Translated: CASSIDGNQPQHF. This chain connects TRBV19 to TRBJ1-5; D unresolved. Germline CDR1 and CDR2: LNHDA and SQIVND (reference sequence). This CDR3 region has 13 residues. The V and J ends lost 0 bases and 2 bases respectively, with 2 bases between them.

This chain joins TRBV18 and TRBJ2-5; 7 bases are a match to TRBD1. V shed 8 bases, J shed 2 bases, and the junction held 11 bases outside the gene matches. The CDR3 loop spans 15 amino acids. Germline V CDR1 and CDR2: KGHSH, LQKENI. The CDR3 spells CASQQQGPGQETQYF. DNA of the CDR3: TGTGCCAGCCAACAACAGGGGCCAGGACAAGAGACCCAGTACTTC.

With regard to this clone: Other DNA sequences in this specimen translate into the identical CDR3. The V gene is TRBV5-1, the J gene TRBJ2-6, with 7 bases lining up with TRBD1. The CDR3 is 15 amino acids. V gave up 1 base and J gave up 4 bases; unmatched junction bases: 2. Germline V CDR1 and CDR2: SGHRS, YFSETQ. The CDR3 nucleotides read TGCGCCAGCAGCTTGACAGGGGCCGGGGCCAACGTCCTGACTTTC. Protein product: CASSLTGAGANVLTF.

This clone has only a few counts. The gene calls are TRBV10-3 and TRBJ2-3, with D tentatively TRBD1 or TRBD2 (5 bases each). Germline V gene lookup returns CDR1 ENHRY and CDR2 SYGVKD. The CDR3 is 15 amino acids. V shed 5 bases and J shed 0 bases, with 12 bases lying between them. The CDR3 DNA sequence: TGTGCCATCAGTACGGGGCAAACTAGCACAGATACGCAGTATTTT. Translating gives CAISTGQTSTDTQYF.